Presented here are 19 T cell receptor beta chains from one specimen sequenced in a study of blood T cell repertoires in COVID-19. The table came from immunoSEQ multiplex PCR; TCRdb's copy has only in-frame clones and leaves some out. The sample lists 200,000 to 250,000 clones, around nine tenths occurring once. Sequencing used peripheral blood. The receptors stem from a man between 18 and 35 years old with active or convalescent COVID-19.

This sequence joins TRBV7-9 and TRBJ2-3, with D unclear. Germline CDR1 is SEHNR and CDR2 is FQNEAQ (reference sequence). The CDR3 extends over 16 amino acids. The V and J ends lost 5 bases and 2 bases respectively, with 17 bases between them. CDR3 sequence (DNA): TGTGCCAGCAGCCGGTCGGTCCCAAGAACCACAGATACGCAGTATTTT. It specifies CASSRSVPRTTDTQYF.

In its sample, this clone was seen once. The rearrangement uses TRBV7-3 and TRBJ2-1; 7 bases are a match to TRBD2. Trimming cost V 1 base and J 8 bases; bases outside gene matches: 5. The CDR3 runs to 14 residues. Germline assignment: CDR1 SGHTA and CDR2 FQGTGA. The CDR3 protein is CASSLNPSGHEQFF. CDR3 coding DNA: TGTGCCAGCAGCTTAAATCCTAGCGGCCATGAGCAGTTCTTC.

The rearrangement uses TRBV28 and TRBJ1-2; possibly TRBD1 for D (5 bases). Trimming removed 4 bases from V and 8 bases from J, with 8 bases in between. CDR3 length: 11 amino acids. The germline CDR1 and CDR2 sequences are MDHEN and SYDVKM. The CDR3 sequence: CASSYSGGYTF. Written as DNA, the CDR3 is TGTGCCAGCAGTTATTCAGGGGGCTACACCTTC.

The V call is TRBV19, the J call TRBJ2-1, with D possibly being TRBD1 (6 bases). Germline V gene data show CDR1 as LNHDA and CDR2 as SQIVND (reference sequence). This CDR3 is 14 amino acids long. Trimming removed 2 bases from V and 10 bases from J, with 15 bases in between. In nucleotides, the CDR3 is TGTGCCAGTAGTATATTAGGGGGAGCTGGCGAGCAGTTCTTC. Encoded protein: CASSILGGAGEQFF. The full variable domain, in which reference TRBV19 and TRBJ2-1 provide the parts outside the CDR3, is DGGITQSPKYLFRKEGQNVTLSCEQNLNHDAMYWYRQDPGQGLRLIYYSQIVNDFQKGDIAEGYSVSREKKESFPLTVTSAQKNPTAFYLCASSILGGAGEQFFGPGTRLTVL.

The V and J genes are TRBV5-5 and TRBJ2-3; 10 bases line up with TRBD2. The V segment lost 5 bases and the J segment 1 base; nucleotides outside the gene matches: 4. CDR1 and CDR2 (germline): SGHKS, YYEKEE (reference sequence). The CDR3 loop spans 15 amino acids. CDR3: CASRLAGGGTDTQYF. The CDR3 bases are TGTGCCAGCAGGTTAGCGGGGGGTGGCACAGATACGCAGTATTTT.

CDR3 sequence reads: CASFKQDSISGYTF. CDR3 nucleotides: TGTGCCAGCTTTAAACAGGACAGCATTAGTGGCTACACCTTC. The genes are TRBV2 and TRBJ1-2, with D possibly matching TRBD1 (6 bases). The CDR3 runs 14 residues. Trimming shortened V by 8 bases and J by 7 bases, and 20 bases separated the two germline ends. The germline gives CDR1 SNHLY, CDR2 FYNNEI.

A note on this clone: Distinct nucleotide sequences in the sample also encode this CDR3. This chain links TRBV7-2 with TRBJ1-1; TRBD1 might be the D (5 bases). This CDR3 has 14 residues. The germline V and J ends were trimmed by 5 bases and 1 base, with 11 bases remaining between them. The germline V gene encodes CDR1 SGHTA and CDR2 FQGNSA. CDR3 DNA sequence: TGTGCCAGCAGCCCACGAACAGGGAACACTGAAGCTTTCTTT. This encodes CASSPRTGNTEAFF.

V gene TRBV20-1 combines with J gene TRBJ1-2; D unclear. Trimming pared 2 bases from V and 6 bases from J, leaving 7 bases between. The CDR3 covers 11 residues. Looked up from germline, CDR1 is DFQATT and CDR2 is SNEGSKA (reference sequence). CDR3 in amino acids: CSARTSNGYTF. The DNA of the CDR3 is TGCAGTGCTAGAACGTCTAATGGCTACACCTTC.

The rearrangement links TRBV5-1 to TRBJ2-3; a weak D match, TRBD2 (6 bases). The CDR3 sequence is 16 residues long. CDR1 SGHRS and CDR2 YFSETQ come from the germline V gene. V lost 0 bases to trimming and J lost 1 base, with 12 bases between them. The chain's CDR3 is CASSLDLGGGTDTQYF. DNA of the CDR3: TGCGCCAGCAGCTTGGATTTGGGCGGGGGCACAGATACGCAGTATTTT.

The chain has TRBV19 and TRBJ1-5; 7 positions match TRBD1. CDR1 and CDR2 from the germline V gene are LNHDA and SQIVND (reference sequence). CDR3 size: 16 residues. The ends lost 0 bases at V and 2 bases at J; junction bases unmatched: 4. For the CDR3, the DNA is TGTGCCAGTAGTATAGAAAGGGGGCTTGGCAATCAGCCCCAGCATTTT. Translated, it gives CASSIERGLGNQPQHF.

CDR3 sequence reads: CAISESGGDQPQHF. The CDR3 DNA sequence: TGTGCCATCAGTGAGTCAGGTGGAGATCAGCCCCAGCATTTT. This chain joins TRBV10-3 and TRBJ1-5; D not resolved. CDR3 size: 14 residues. Germline CDR1 reads ENHRY; CDR2 reads SYGVKD. Trimming left V 0 bases short and J 5 bases short, with 8 bases between.

J is TRBJ1-3 and V is TRBV6-5; no definite D call. Germline-derived CDR1 and CDR2 are MNHEY and SVGAGI. Trimming removed 6 bases from V and 0 bases from J, with 9 bases in between. This CDR3 contains 14 residues. Here the CDR3 reads CASRRGSSGNTIYF. The CDR3 DNA reads as TGTGCCAGCAGGCGGGGAAGCTCTGGAAACACCATATATTTT.

The genes are TRBV28 and TRBJ2-7; TRBD2 agrees at 11 bases. The germline CDR1 and CDR2 sequences are MDHEN and SYDVKM. The junction had 7 bases not matched to a gene; V was cut back by 6 bases and J by 0 bases. This CDR3 is 16 amino acids long. CDR3 in DNA: TGTGCCAGCAGCACGGCCGGGACTAGCGGCTCCTACGAGCAGTACTTC. Protein: CASSTAGTSGSYEQYF.

The rearrangement links TRBV6-1 to TRBJ1-5; TRBD1 is a possible D gene (6 bases). The germline V and J ends were trimmed by 1 base and 7 bases, with 20 bases remaining between them. The V gene's germline CDR1 is MNHNS and CDR2 SASEGT. The CDR3 is 17 residues long. The CDR3 loop is CASSEVGAGGLRQPQHF. The CDR3 region has the DNA TGTGCCAGCAGTGAAGTCGGAGCGGGGGGCTTGAGGCAGCCCCAGCATTTT.

The chain is built from TRBV7-9 and TRBJ2-5; D is possibly TRBD1 (5 bases). CDR1 SEHNR and CDR2 FQNEAQ come from the germline V gene (reference sequence). The CDR3 has 15 amino acids. The V end was cut by 1 base, the J end by 3 bases, with 12 bases between. CDR3 sequence: CASSLGAGWEETQYF. The CDR3 DNA reads as TGTGCCAGCAGCTTAGGGGCAGGGTGGGAAGAGACCCAGTACTTC.

The genes are TRBV7-3 and TRBJ2-4; D gene ambiguous. Per germline, CDR1 SGHTA and CDR2 FQGTGA. The CDR3 spans 15 residues. With 2 bases removed from V and 10 bases from J, the gap between germline ends came to 18 bases. The CDR3 region is CASSLEASKLSIQYF. Written as DNA, the CDR3 is TGTGCCAGCAGCTTAGAAGCGTCTAAGTTGAGTATTCAGTACTTC.

The chain has TRBV5-1 and TRBJ2-3; 9 positions match TRBD1. In germline, CDR1 is SGHRS, CDR2 YFSETQ. After removal of 3 bases from V and 3 bases from J, the junction contained 5 bases not matched to a gene. This CDR3 spans 15 amino acids. This CDR3 reads CASSWGQGGTDTQYF. For the CDR3, the DNA is TGCGCCAGCAGCTGGGGACAGGGCGGGACAGATACGCAGTATTTT.

The rearrangement links TRBV5-1 to TRBJ1-5; TRBD1 aligns across 7 bases. This CDR3 has 15 amino acids. V was clipped by 0 bases and J by 5 bases; unmatched bases: 5. CDR1 is SGHRS and CDR2 is YFSETQ in the germline V gene. The CDR3 DNA sequence: TGCGCCAGCAGCTTGGACACAGGGGAACATCAGCCCCAGCATTTT. This translates into CASSLDTGEHQPQHF. Complete variable domain (other parts from reference TRBV5-1 and TRBJ1-5): KAGVTQTPRYLIKTRGQQVTLSCSPISGHRSVSWYQQTPGQGLQFLFEYFSETQRNKGNFPGRFSGRQFSNSRSEMNVSTLELGDSALYLCASSLDTGEHQPQHFGDGTRLSIL.

The rearrangement uses TRBV2 and TRBJ2-3, with TRBD1 identical over 12 bases. Germline values: CDR1 SNHLY, CDR2 FYNNEI. This CDR3 spans 17 amino acids. J was trimmed by 5 bases and V by 6 bases; bases with no gene match: 12. The CDR3 DNA reads TGTGCCAGCAGGCAAAGGTCGGGACAGGGGGCGAGAGATACGCAGTATTTT. It encodes CASRQRSGQGARDTQYF.